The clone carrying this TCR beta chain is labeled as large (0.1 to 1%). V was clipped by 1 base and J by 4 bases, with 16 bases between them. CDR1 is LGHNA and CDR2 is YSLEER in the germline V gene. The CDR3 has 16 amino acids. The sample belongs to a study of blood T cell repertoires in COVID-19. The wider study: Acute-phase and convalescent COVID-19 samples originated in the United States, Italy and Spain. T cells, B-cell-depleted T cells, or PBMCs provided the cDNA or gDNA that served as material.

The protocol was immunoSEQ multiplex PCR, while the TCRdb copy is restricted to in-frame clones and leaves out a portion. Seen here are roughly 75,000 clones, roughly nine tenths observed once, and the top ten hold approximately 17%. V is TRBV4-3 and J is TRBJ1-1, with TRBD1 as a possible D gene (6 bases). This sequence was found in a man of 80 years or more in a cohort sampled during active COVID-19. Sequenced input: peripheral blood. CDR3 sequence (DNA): TGCGCCAGCAGCCAAGGAACCCCGGGACAAACCACTGAAGCTTTCTTT. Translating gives CASSQGTPGQTTEAFF.